These 25 T cell receptor beta chains share one sample of origin, sequenced in a study of breast tumors, draining lymph nodes, adjacent tissues (dated by TCRdb to 2016 to 2017). The library was produced with multiplex PCR. Sequenced on an Illumina HiSeq 2000. The public reads were quality trimmed at Q25 with fastp and then assembled into clones with MiXCR by TCRdb, keeping productive beta chains. One record per CDR3 amino acid sequence lists the most common genes and DNA. This sample lists 150,000 to 250,000 distinct CDR3 sequences; around 29% were detected once. The ten most abundant clones make up 4% to 5.5% of the sample. Lymph node samples came from the axillary draining lymph nodes of breast cancer patients. The sample comprised axillary lymph node tissue. All receptors derive from a female donor with breast cancer. Some clones in this sample may be carry-over from other donors' samples.

The gene calls are TRBV10-1 and TRBJ2-3, with D maybe TRBD2 (7 bases). Trimming took off 0 bases at V and 6 bases at J, with 13 bases between the two ends. Germline V lookup: CDR1 WNHNN, CDR2 SYGVQD (reference sequence). This CDR3 has 15 residues. CDR3 DNA sequence: TGCGCCAGCAGTGAGTCGGGGGGGGCCCCCGATACGCAGTATTTT. Its translation is CASSESGGAPDTQYF.

The chain is built from TRBV7-9 and TRBJ1-4; maybe TRBD1 (6 bases). Germline loops: CDR1 SEHNR, CDR2 FQNEAQ (reference sequence). The germline V and J ends were trimmed by 5 bases and 7 bases, with 8 bases remaining between them. The CDR3 consists of 12 residues. In nucleotides, the CDR3 is TGTGCCAGCAGCCCGGACAGTGAAAAACTGTTTTTT. Protein sequence: CASSPDSEKLFF.

This clonotype was counted at least ten times. The genes are TRBV14 and TRBJ2-5, with D possibly being TRBD2 (5 bases). V was pared by 0 bases and J by 2 bases, with 16 bases between. The germline CDR1 and CDR2 sequences are SGHDN and FVKESK. The CDR3 has 17 residues. CDR3 amino acids: CASSQETLASVQETQYF. The CDR3 DNA sequence: TGTGCCAGCAGCCAAGAAACCCTAGCTTCAGTTCAAGAGACCCAGTACTTC.

The rearrangement joins TRBV20-1 to TRBJ1-6; TRBD1 aligns across 9 bases. The ends lost 4 bases at V and 7 bases at J; junction bases unmatched: 8. This CDR3 comprises 15 residues. Germline V gives CDR1 DFQATT, CDR2 SNEGSKA (reference sequence). CDR3 nucleotide sequence: TGCAGTGCTACCTCCGGGACAGGGAACAATTCACCCCTCCACTTT. It encodes CSATSGTGNNSPLHF.

This clonotype was recorded many times. The J gene is TRBJ2-2, the V gene TRBV4-3, with a possible D match to TRBD2 (6 bases). Germline V gene sequence: CDR1 LGHNA, CDR2 YSLEER. V was trimmed by 3 bases and J by 6 bases, leaving 14 bases between them. This CDR3 contains 15 residues. CDR3 protein: CASSQGLTRSGELFF. CDR3 in DNA: TGCGCCAGCAGCCAGGGACTCACTAGATCCGGGGAGCTGTTTTTT.

This clonotype has a count of ten or more. The J gene is TRBJ1-2, the V gene TRBV20-1; TRBD1 matches at 9 bases. The CDR3 loop spans 17 amino acids. V was pared by 0 bases and J by 8 bases, with 16 bases of the junction left unmatched. Germline assignment: CDR1 DFQATT and CDR2 SNEGSKA (reference sequence). CDR3 DNA: TGCAGTGCTAGAGATACTTGGGGGACAGGGTGGGCGCGGGGCTACACCTTC. Translated, it gives CSARDTWGTGWARGYTF.

In this sample, this clonotype turned up many times. The chain employs TRBV7-3 and TRBJ2-5, with D maybe TRBD2 (6 bases). The CDR3 sequence is 13 residues long. Germline assignment: CDR1 SGHTA and CDR2 FQGTGA. V lost 5 bases and J lost 4, with 11 bases in between. CDR3 sequence: CASSGRLGETQYF. The CDR3, as DNA: TGTGCCAGCAGCGGACGACTAGGAGAGACCCAGTACTTC.

The V gene is TRBV6-6, the J gene TRBJ1-3; D uncertain. Germline CDR1 reads MNHNY; CDR2 reads SVGAGI (reference sequence). The CDR3 contains 14 residues. V was trimmed by 5 bases and J by 9 bases, leaving 17 bases between them. The CDR3 DNA reads TGTGCCAGCAGTCCGTACCCGGCCTCGCCCACCATATATTTT. Its translation is CASSPYPASPTIYF.

Many counts were recorded for this clonotype. V usage is TRBV9 and J usage is TRBJ2-3; 13 bases line up with TRBD2. This CDR3 is 18 amino acids long. Germline V gene lookup returns CDR1 SGDLS and CDR2 YYNGEE. V lost 3 bases to trimming and J lost 8 bases; unmatched junction nucleotides: 15. The DNA for the CDR3 is TGTGCCAGCAGCGCCCTGGGGACTAGCGGGACCCAACATCGTACGCAGTATTTT. This sequence encodes CASSALGTSGTQHRTQYF. Drawing the rest from reference TRBV9 and TRBJ2-3, the complete variable domain is DSGVTQTPKHLITATGQRVTLRCSPRSGDLSVYWYQQSLDQGLQFLIQYYNGEERAKGNILERFSAQQFPDLHSELNLSSLELGDSALYFCASSALGTSGTQHRTQYFGPGTRLTVL.

This clonotype occurred many times. The V and J genes are TRBV4-2 and TRBJ2-5; no clear D. V was shortened by 5 bases and J by 6 bases, with 13 bases between the two germline ends. The CDR3 covers 13 residues. Germline CDR1 is LGHNA and CDR2 is YNFKEQ. The CDR3 loop is CASSSSPGKTQYF. The CDR3 DNA sequence: TGTGCCAGCAGCTCCTCCCCCGGAAAGACCCAGTACTTC.

As for this clonotype: A much larger clone lies one base from this, so it may be a read error. V and J are TRBV7-2 and TRBJ2-1; D might be TRBD1 or TRBD2, each matching 5 bases. Germline V lookup: CDR1 SGHTA, CDR2 FQGNSA. The CDR3 spans 15 residues. The DNA of the CDR3 is TGTGCCAGCAGCTTACGGGGACCTTCTCTGGGTGAGCAGTCCTTC. The encoded protein is CASSLRGPSLGEQSF.

In this sample, this clonotype turned up many times. This chain's CDR3 is CASSLDFGREQFF. CDR3 bases: TGTGCCAGCAGCTTAGATTTTGGAAGGGAGCAGTTCTTC. This chain links TRBV11-2 with TRBJ2-1; D gene unclear. CDR1 is SGHAT and CDR2 is FQNNGV in the germline V gene. Trimming removed 0 bases from V and 10 bases from J, with 10 bases in between. The CDR3 loop spans 13 amino acids.

This clonotype was picked up a small number of times. J is TRBJ2-7 and V is TRBV7-6; 12 bases are a match to TRBD2. Losses at the gene ends were 2 bases for V and 5 bases for J; bases not matched to a gene: 4. CDR1 SGHVS and CDR2 FNYEAQ come from the germline V gene. The CDR3 contains 15 residues. CDR3 coding DNA: TGTGCCAGCAGCTTAAGGCTAGCGGGAGGGAACGAGCAGTACTTC. This sequence encodes CASSLRLAGGNEQYF.

This clonotype was detected ten times or more. This sequence joins TRBV5-4 and TRBJ2-7, with a weak D call TRBD1 (6 bases). This CDR3 has 15 amino acids. The V and J ends lost 0 bases and 0 bases respectively, with 10 bases between them. Per the germline V gene, CDR1 is SGHNT and CDR2 is YYREEE (reference sequence). CDR3 DNA sequence: TGTGCCAGCAGCTTGGCAGGGGCTCTCTCCTACGAGCAGTACTTC. Translated, it gives CASSLAGALSYEQYF.

This clonotype was counted once. The rearrangement links TRBV15 to TRBJ2-1; 8 bases match TRBD2. The V and J ends lost 5 bases and 7 bases, in that order; junction bases with no gene match: 10. This CDR3 contains 15 residues. Germline-derived CDR1 and CDR2 are LNHNV and YYDKDF (reference sequence). CDR3 bases: TGTGCCACCAGCGACGGTTTAGCGGGGACGAATGAGCAGTTCTTC. This sequence encodes CATSDGLAGTNEQFF.

At least ten counts were recorded for this clonotype. This sequence joins TRBV5-8 and TRBJ1-4; weak D call: TRBD1 (6 bases). This CDR3 region has 16 residues. Germline V CDR1 and CDR2: SGHTS, YDEGEE. The germline V and J ends were trimmed by 4 bases and 1 base, with 14 bases remaining between them. CDR3 protein: CASSLLGGQTNEKLFF. For the CDR3, the DNA is TGTGCCAGCAGCCTCCTAGGGGGGCAAACTAATGAAAAACTGTTTTTT.

This clonotype has ten or more counts. This chain joins TRBV20-1 and TRBJ2-1; TRBD2 might be the D (6 bases). The CDR3 covers 12 residues. The germline V gene encodes CDR1 DFQATT and CDR2 SNEGSKA (reference sequence). Trimming shortened V by 3 bases and J by 6 bases, and 9 bases separated the two germline ends. CDR3 region: CSASGRVNEQFF. As DNA, the CDR3 is TGCAGTGCTAGCGGGAGAGTCAATGAGCAGTTCTTC.

This clonotype was observed at least ten times. The chain carries TRBV19 and TRBJ2-3; 7 positions agree with TRBD2. Losses at the gene ends were 10 bases for V and 5 bases for J; bases not matched to a gene: 9. The CDR3 is 13 amino acids. Germline V gene data show CDR1 as LNHDA and CDR2 as SQIVND (reference sequence). This CDR3 reads CATSGGLRDTQYF. CDR3 DNA sequence: TGTGCCACCTCCGGGGGGTTACGAGATACGCAGTATTTT. The full variable domain, completed using reference TRBV19 and TRBJ2-3, is DGGITQSPKYLFRKEGQNVTLSCEQNLNHDAMYWYRQDPGQGLRLIYYSQIVNDFQKGDIAEGYSVSREKKESFPLTVTSAQKNPTAFYLCATSGGLRDTQYFGPGTRLTVL.

The V gene is TRBV19, the J gene TRBJ1-5; 7 positions match TRBD1. This CDR3 contains 13 residues. CDR1 is LNHDA, CDR2 SQIVND, per germline (reference sequence). V dropped 4 bases and J dropped 11; count of bases not matched to a gene: 8. The CDR3 nucleotides are TGTGCCAGTAGTAAGGGGACAGTGGAGACCCAGCATTTT. It yields the protein CASSKGTVETQHF.

Ten or more counts support this clonotype. The chain combines TRBV5-8 with TRBJ2-3, with TRBD2 identical over 8 bases. Germline assignment: CDR1 SGHTS and CDR2 YDEGEE. J lost 0 bases, V lost 3 bases, and 9 bases had no gene match. The CDR3 is 17 amino acids. The CDR3 here is CASSSGSSGGSTDTQYF. In DNA, the CDR3 is TGTGCCAGCAGCTCTGGATCGAGCGGGGGTAGCACAGATACGCAGTATTTT.

This clonotype occurred a few times. A much larger clone lies a single base off, so this may be a read error. The chain joins TRBV12-3 or TRBV12-4 to TRBJ1-5; tentatively, D is TRBD1 (6 bases). V dropped 7 bases and J dropped 9 bases, with 13 bases sitting between them. CDR3 size: 12 residues. The CDR3 region has the DNA TGTGCCAGCACCAGGGGAAGTCGGCCCCAGCATTTT. This gives the protein CASTRGSRPQHF.

In its sample, this clonotype was seen many times. The V gene is TRBV6-2 or TRBV6-3, the J gene TRBJ1-4, with 8 positions matching TRBD1. The V gene end was trimmed by 6 bases and the J gene end by 6 bases; junction bases not matched to a gene: 9. This CDR3 spans 15 amino acids. The germline V gene encodes CDR1 MNHEY and CDR2 SVGEGT. The CDR3 DNA reads as TGTGCCAGCAGCGGACAGGGTTCCTTCCATGAAAAACTGTTTTTT. This encodes CASSGQGSFHEKLFF.

The V gene is TRBV28, the J gene TRBJ2-7; unclear D gene. From germline, CDR1 is MDHEN and CDR2 SYDVKM. This CDR3 has 13 amino acids. V shed 6 bases and J shed 0 bases, with 9 bases lying between them. CDR3 amino acids: CASRDEGSYEQYF. For the CDR3, the DNA is TGTGCCAGCAGAGATGAAGGCTCCTACGAGCAGTACTTC.

The chain recombines TRBV7-9 with TRBJ2-7; the D gene is possibly TRBD2 (6 bases). The V gene lost 6 bases and the J gene lost 6 bases, with 21 bases spanning the gap. The CDR3 runs 15 residues. The germline gives CDR1 SEHNR, CDR2 FQNEAQ (reference sequence). The CDR3 spells CASSQGTYQTIEQYF. As DNA, the CDR3 is TGTGCCAGCAGTCAAGGGACTTACCAGACTATCGAGCAGTACTTC.

This clonotype was seen ten or more times. This rearrangement joins TRBV7-2 to TRBJ2-7, with a tentative D call TRBD2 (6 bases). Germline V gene sequence: CDR1 SGHTA, CDR2 FQGNSA. The CDR3 runs 14 residues. The V and J ends lost 7 bases and 4 bases respectively, with 17 bases between them. DNA of the CDR3: TGTGCCAGCAAAACGGGACTCGATCCGTACGAGCAGTACTTC. It specifies CASKTGLDPYEQYF.